The sequence of this T cell receptor (beta chain) was determined in a study of CD8+ T cells in alopecia areata. Treatment specified: oral pan-JAK inhibitor, 5-10 mg twice daily. TCR sequencing used cDNA made by reverse transcription of extracted RNA. Measured with immunoSEQ multiplex PCR; TCRdb has only the in-frame clones, and not every one. Here the sample spans about 100,000 clones, around 83% being singletons. This clonotype originated in a human donor with alopecia areata. The sequenced sample was CD8+ T cells sorted from blood, obtained at week 24, from a patient treated with tofacitinib.

CDR3 coding DNA: TGTGCCAGCAGCTCGAGGGGACAGAATAATGAAAAACTGTTTTTT. The encoded protein is CASSSRGQNNEKLFF. This chain uses TRBV7-2 with TRBJ1-4, with TRBD1 identical over 7 bases. The CDR3 length is 15 residues. After removal of 4 bases from V and 4 bases from J, the junction contained 6 bases not matched to a gene. The germline CDR1 and CDR2 sequences are SGHTA and FQGNSA.